Listed below are T cell receptor beta chains from one sample, sequenced in a study of blood T cell repertoires in COVID-19. TCRdb's table, derived via immunoSEQ multiplex PCR, lists solely in-frame clones and lacks some. The table has around 320,000 clones, 90% seen once. The sequenced material came from PBMCs or T cells enriched from blood (not recorded which). The receptors derive from a woman between 18 and 30 years old with acute COVID-19. CDR3s include the opening cysteine and the closing phenylalanine or tryptophan. The D gene is left open where the match is weak. The size entry is marked missing in some rows and otherwise reads once, few, many or a size class.

d_gene,v_gene,j_gene,abundance,CDR3aa,CDR3nt
.,TRBV10-3,TRBJ1-4,.,CAISDPSRDQEKLFF,TGTGCCATCAGTGACCCCTCCAGGGATCAGGAAAAACTGTTTTTT
.,TRBV28,TRBJ1-5,.,CASSLVAEALSNQPQHF,TGTGCCAGCAGTTTAGTAGCAGAGGCGTTAAGCAATCAGCCCCAGCATTTT
TRBD2,TRBV14,TRBJ2-3,.,CASSQIAGGHTDTQYF,TGTGCCAGCAGCCAAATAGCGGGAGGGCACACAGATACGCAGTATTTT
.,TRBV28,TRBJ2-3,.,CASTLRGRTDTQYF,TGTGCCAGCACCCTAAGGGGCCGCACAGATACGCAGTATTTT
.,TRBV28,TRBJ1-1,.,CASSITQGSFF,TGTGCCAGCAGTATCACACAGGGTAGCTTCTTT
.,TRBV13,TRBJ2-6,.,CASSPPNPGANVLTF,TGTGCCAGCAGTCCTCCTAATCCGGGGGCCAACGTCCTGACTTTC
TRBD2,TRBV11-2,TRBJ2-7,.,CASSLAGTSFGYEQYF,TGTGCCAGCAGTTTAGCAGGGACTAGCTTTGGCTACGAGCAGTACTTC
.,TRBV29-1,TRBJ2-3,.,CSVSRQLKTDTQYF,TGCAGCGTTTCCAGGCAGCTAAAGACAGATACGCAGTATTTT
.,TRBV12-3/TRBV12-4,TRBJ1-5,.,CASSLSRAQPQHF,TGTGCCAGCAGTTTGTCCAGGGCTCAGCCCCAGCATTTT
TRBD1,TRBV29-1,TRBJ1-5,.,CSVGQGYNQPQHF,TGCAGCGTTGGACAGGGATACAATCAGCCCCAGCATTTT
.,TRBV19,TRBJ1-5,.,CASSMLGGGRQPQHF,TGTGCCAGTAGTATGCTGGGTGGAGGGAGGCAGCCCCAGCATTTT
TRBD1,TRBV12-3/TRBV12-4,TRBJ1-1,.,CASSLTGTEAFF,TGTGCCAGCAGTTTGACAGGGACTGAAGCTTTCTTT
TRBD1,TRBV27,TRBJ1-5,.,CASSMRGRGDQPQHF,TGTGCCAGCAGTATGAGGGGGCGCGGAGATCAGCCCCAGCATTTT
TRBD1,TRBV5-6,TRBJ1-3,.,CASSLFSRQGMPGNTIYF,TGTGCCAGCAGCTTGTTTTCCCGACAGGGGATGCCCGGAAACACCATATATTTT
.,TRBV5-1,TRBJ2-5,.,CASSLAPPAEPWYF,TGCGCCAGCAGCTTGGCCCCCCCCGCCGAGCCCTGGTACTTC
TRBD1,TRBV3-1/TRBV3-2,TRBJ1-3,.,CASSQESGQGHTIYF,TGTGCCAGCAGCCAAGAGTCGGGACAGGGACACACCATATATTTT
TRBD1,TRBV11-1,TRBJ1-2,.,CASSLGTDYGYTF,TGTGCCAGCAGCTTGGGGACAGATTATGGCTACACCTTC
.,TRBV5-5,TRBJ2-7,.,CASSGGDSRYEQYF,TGTGCCAGCAGCGGAGGGGACAGCCGCTACGAGCAGTACTTC
TRBD2,TRBV9,TRBJ2-5,.,CASSVNLAGNKETQYF,TGTGCCAGCAGCGTAAATCTAGCGGGCAATAAAGAGACCCAGTACTTC
TRBD1,TRBV28,TRBJ1-2,.,CASSFGDRVYGYTF,TGTGCCAGCAGTTTCGGGGACAGGGTCTATGGCTACACCTTC
.,TRBV7-8,TRBJ1-1,.,CASSLTGYNTEAFF,TGTGCCAGCAGCTTAACCGGGTACAACACTGAAGCTTTCTTT
TRBD1,TRBV14,TRBJ2-3,.,CASSQRGLTDTQYF,TGTGCCAGCAGCCAAAGGGGGCTCACAGATACGCAGTATTTT
TRBD2,TRBV27,TRBJ2-7,.,CASSSLAGAYEQYF,TGTGCCAGCAGTTCCCTAGCGGGGGCCTACGAGCAGTACTTC
TRBD2,TRBV9,TRBJ2-5,.,CASSALAVGGETQYF,TGTGCCAGCAGCGCTCTAGCGGTGGGGGGAGAGACCCAGTACTTC
.,TRBV4-1,TRBJ2-2,.,CASSQEGGPNTGELFF,TGCGCCAGCAGCCAAGAGGGTGGGCCCAACACCGGGGAGCTGTTTTTT
.,TRBV14,TRBJ2-7,.,CASSRHRGTYEQYF,TGTGCCAGCAGCCGTCATAGAGGGACCTACGAGCAGTACTTC
TRBD2,TRBV6-1,TRBJ2-3,once,CASSEGTSGRGTDTQYF,TGTGCCAGCAGTGAGGGGACTAGCGGGAGGGGCACAGATACGCAGTATTTT
TRBD1,TRBV27,TRBJ1-6,.,CASSLSGTGRPPLHF,TGTGCCAGCAGTTTATCTGGGACAGGGAGGCCACCCCTCCACTTT
.,TRBV5-1,TRBJ2-2,.,CASSLLNSNTGELFF,TGCGCCAGCAGCTTATTGAACAGTAACACCGGGGAGCTGTTTTTT
TRBD1,TRBV19,TRBJ1-2,.,CASSPRDSYYGYTF,TGTGCCAGTAGTCCCCGGGACAGTTACTATGGCTACACCTTC
.,TRBV28,TRBJ1-5,.,CASTRDQPQHF,TGTGCCAGCACCCGCGATCAGCCCCAGCATTTT
TRBD1,TRBV18,TRBJ1-4,.,CASSPQLRGTGATNEKLFF,TGTGCCAGCTCACCACAACTCCGTGGGACAGGCGCAACTAATGAAAAACTGTTTTTT
TRBD1,TRBV27,TRBJ2-1,.,CASSEDRAGYNEQFF,TGTGCCAGCAGTGAAGACAGGGCCGGATACAATGAGCAGTTCTTC
TRBD1,TRBV5-5,TRBJ2-2,.,CASRSPGQGLTNTGELFF,TGTGCCAGCAGATCACCCGGACAGGGCCTTACGAACACCGGGGAGCTGTTTTTT
.,TRBV28,TRBJ2-7,once,CASRRGGTGSSYEQYF,TGTGCCAGCAGGAGGGGCGGGACGGGGAGCTCCTACGAGCAGTACTTC
TRBD1,TRBV10-3,TRBJ1-5,.,CAVGTGEGPQHF,TGTGCCGTTGGGACAGGGGAAGGGCCCCAGCATTTT
.,TRBV19,TRBJ2-2,once,CASSIDQGLRGELFF,TGTGCCAGTAGTATAGATCAAGGACTCCGAGGGGAGCTGTTTTTT
.,TRBV7-2,TRBJ2-7,once,CASSLRQGSGYEQYF,TGTGCCAGCAGCTTAAGGCAGGGGTCGGGCTACGAGCAGTACTTC
.,TRBV11-1,TRBJ1-1,.,CASTSNTEAFF,TGTGCCAGCACCTCGAACACTGAAGCTTTCTTT
.,TRBV19,TRBJ2-5,once,CASSPSASGATQYF,TGTGCCAGTAGTCCTTCGGCCTCGGGAGCGACCCAGTACTTC
.,TRBV7-2,TRBJ1-6,.,CASSLDQGRASPLHF,TGTGCCAGCAGCTTAGACCAGGGTAGGGCTTCACCCCTCCACTTT
TRBD2,TRBV7-7,TRBJ2-5,.,CASSPTGREGRETQYF,TGTGCTAGCAGTCCCACGGGGCGGGAGGGCCGTGAGACCCAGTACTTC
TRBD1,TRBV9,TRBJ2-5,.,CASSQDRGFLQETQYF,TGTGCCAGCAGCCAGGACAGGGGATTTCTCCAAGAGACCCAGTACTTC
TRBD1,TRBV19,TRBJ2-1,.,CASSVGRDRGYNEQFF,TGTGCCAGTAGCGTTGGTAGGGACAGGGGCTACAATGAGCAGTTCTTC
.,TRBV5-1,TRBJ2-3,.,CASSLHGGRLTDTQYF,TGCGCCAGCAGCCTCCATGGAGGCAGGCTCACAGATACGCAGTATTTT
TRBD2,TRBV6-4,TRBJ2-3,once,CASSDSRGGTDTQYF,TGTGCCAGCAGTGACTCTCGGGGGGGGACAGATACGCAGTATTTT
TRBD2,TRBV5-4,TRBJ2-4,few,CASSREAGGRGNIQYF,TGTGCCAGCAGCCGGGAGGCGGGGGGGCGAGGAAACATTCAGTACTTC
.,TRBV27,TRBJ1-4,.,CASSSANEKLFF,TGTGCCAGCAGTTCCGCTAATGAAAAACTGTTTTTT
.,TRBV19,TRBJ2-3,.,CAAQGGRTDTQYF,TGTGCCGCTCAGGGGGGTAGAACAGATACGCAGTATTTT
.,TRBV6-5,TRBJ1-1,.,CASSSPLDTEAFF,TGTGCCAGCAGTTCTCCGTTAGACACTGAAGCTTTCTTT
.,TRBV5-1,TRBJ1-3,.,CASSLAQSNSGNTIYF,TGCGCCAGCAGCTTGGCACAGTCGAACTCTGGAAACACCATATATTTT
.,TRBV9,TRBJ2-2,.,CASSVGGLDRELFF,TGTGCCAGCAGCGTAGGGGGGCTGGACAGGGAGCTGTTTTTT
.,TRBV2,TRBJ1-1,.,CASSDGRVAHTEAFF,TGTGCCAGCAGTGACGGCAGGGTGGCCCACACTGAAGCTTTCTTT
.,TRBV9,TRBJ2-5,.,CASSPGETQYF,TGTGCCAGCAGCCCCGGAGAGACCCAGTACTTC
.,TRBV18,TRBJ2-5,.,CASSPRQGHQETQYF,TGTGCCAGCTCACCACGTCAGGGGCACCAAGAGACCCAGTACTTC